This TCR beta chain was captured by sequencing in a study of early T cells in non-severe SARS-CoV-2 infection. On the study more broadly: Bulk RNA taken from unsorted whole blood was sequenced, leaving chains unpaired. Points from the study as a whole: Reliance on VDJdb matching favored anti-spike CD8 responses; private and CD4 specificities were missed.

Attachment of unique molecular identifiers to individual cDNA molecules was performed. TCRdb independently ran MiXCR on the 5' RACE reads; one entry per CDR3 protein. The repertoire holds around 40,000 distinct CDR3 sequences, with under 14% as singletons. A word on this clonotype: Its target is not known.

Sequenced: whole blood. The sequence was obtained from an adult who was a healthcare worker with PCR-confirmed SARS-CoV-2 infection or an uninfected control (not recorded which).

In DNA form, the CDR3 reads TGTGCCAGCAGCTTATCTGACTCGATCAATGAGCAGTTCTTC. Its translation: CASSLSDSINEQFF. The V call is TRBV11-1, the J call TRBJ2-1; D unclear. Germline assignment: CDR1 SGHAT and CDR2 FQDESV (reference sequence). V lost 2 bases and J lost 6, with 11 bases in between. The CDR3 runs 14 residues. Full variable domain (remainder filled in from reference TRBV11-1 and TRBJ2-1): EAEVAQSPRYKITEKSQAVAFWCDPISGHATLYWYRQILGQGPELLVQFQDESVVDDSQLPKDRFSAERLKGVDSTLKIQPAELGDSAMYLCASSLSDSINEQFFGPGTRLTVL.